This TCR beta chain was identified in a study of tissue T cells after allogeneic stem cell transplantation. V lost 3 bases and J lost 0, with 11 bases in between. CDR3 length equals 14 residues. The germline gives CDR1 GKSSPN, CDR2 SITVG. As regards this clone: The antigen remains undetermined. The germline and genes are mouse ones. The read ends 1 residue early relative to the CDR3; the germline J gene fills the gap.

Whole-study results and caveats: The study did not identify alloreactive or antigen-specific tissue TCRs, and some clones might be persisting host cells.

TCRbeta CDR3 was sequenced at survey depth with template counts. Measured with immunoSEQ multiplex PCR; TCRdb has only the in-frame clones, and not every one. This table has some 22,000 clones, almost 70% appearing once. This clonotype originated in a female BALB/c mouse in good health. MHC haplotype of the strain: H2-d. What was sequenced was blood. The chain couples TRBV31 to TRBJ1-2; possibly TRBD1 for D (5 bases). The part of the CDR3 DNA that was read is TGTGCCTGGAGCCTACCGACAGCAAACTCCGACTACACC. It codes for CAWSLPTANSDYT. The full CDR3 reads CAWSLPTANSDYTF.